The clone carrying this T cell receptor beta chain was seen once. This sample was taken from a study of blood T cell repertoires in COVID-19. The ends lost 9 bases at V and 7 bases at J; junction bases unmatched: 8. Germline V lookup: CDR1 MNHNY, CDR2 SVGAGI (reference sequence). The CDR3 extends over 12 amino acids. Generated by immunoSEQ multiplex PCR, the TCRdb table keeps only in-frame clones and is missing some. This table holds roughly 150,000 clones, roughly 82% found once. The sequence came from a human donor with acute or convalescent COVID-19. The donor label of this sample is uncertain. The material sequenced was peripheral blood. The V gene is TRBV6-6, the J gene TRBJ1-1; TRBD1 matches at 7 bases. The CDR3 DNA sequence: TGTGCCAGTTCCGTCCGGGACAGTGAAGCTTTCTTT. Translating it yields CASSVRDSEAFF.